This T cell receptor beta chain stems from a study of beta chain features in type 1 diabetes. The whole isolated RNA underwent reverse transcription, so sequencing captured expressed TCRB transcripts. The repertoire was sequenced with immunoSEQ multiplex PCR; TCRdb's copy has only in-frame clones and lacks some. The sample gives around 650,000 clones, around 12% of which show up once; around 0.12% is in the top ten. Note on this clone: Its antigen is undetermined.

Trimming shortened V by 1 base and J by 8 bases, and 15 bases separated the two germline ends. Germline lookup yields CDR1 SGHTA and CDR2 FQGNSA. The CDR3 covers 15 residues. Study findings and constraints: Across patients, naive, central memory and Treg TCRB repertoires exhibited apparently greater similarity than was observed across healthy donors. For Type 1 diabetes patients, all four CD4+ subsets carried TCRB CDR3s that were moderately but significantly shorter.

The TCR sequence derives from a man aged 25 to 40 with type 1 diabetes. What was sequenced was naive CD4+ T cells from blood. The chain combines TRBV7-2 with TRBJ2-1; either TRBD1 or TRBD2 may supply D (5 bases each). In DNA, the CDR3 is TGTGCCAGCAGCTTAGAAGGGGAGAGGGGTGATGAGCAGTTCTTC. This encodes CASSLEGERGDEQFF.